This passage covers 25 T cell receptor beta chains from one sample sequenced in a study of blood T cells in healthy people across ages. Primed by a sample-barcoded 5' primer and a J-beta primer mix, a second PCR proceeded for 7 to 11 cycles. TCRdb re-called the 5' RACE reads with MiXCR, one entry per CDR3 protein. The table records about 780,000 distinct CDR3 sequences, roughly 24% of them present only once. The sample was also linked to a second study, of T cells of mothers and their children.

The sample taken for sequencing was blood. The source of these receptors is a boy younger than 18 in good health.

This clonotype was seen only once. V gene TRBV7-3 combines with J gene TRBJ1-5; D unclear. Germline V gives CDR1 SGHTA, CDR2 FQGTGA. The germline V and J ends were trimmed by 2 bases and 9 bases, with 11 bases remaining between them. CDR3 length equals 13 residues. DNA of the CDR3: TGTGCCAGCAGCTTAGAGCCTTCTTCGCCCCAGCATTTT. Amino acid sequence: CASSLEPSSPQHF.

This clonotype occurred a few times. The chain carries TRBV28 and TRBJ2-7; D could derive from TRBD1 or TRBD2 (5 bases each). Germline CDR1 is MDHEN and CDR2 is SYDVKM. The ends were cut back, 10 bases at V and 1 base at J, with 17 bases in the middle. The CDR3 is 14 residues long. CDR3 in DNA: TGTGCCATAGGTTTAGGGACCGAGTCCTACGAGCAGTACTTC. It encodes CAIGLGTESYEQYF.

This clonotype was seen only a few times. The chain recombines TRBV4-2 with TRBJ1-3; 9 positions agree with TRBD1. The CDR3 totals 15 residues. Germline assignment: CDR1 LGHNA and CDR2 YNFKEQ. J lost 8 bases, V lost 2 bases, and 7 bases had no gene match. The chain's CDR3 is CASSQPQGAGDTIYF. The CDR3 DNA follows: TGTGCCAGCAGCCAACCACAGGGGGCAGGGGACACCATATATTTT.

This clonotype was recorded a few times. The CDR3 DNA reads TGTGCCAGCGGGATGGGCTCCGATCGCTACGAGCAGTACTTC. Translation: CASGMGSDRYEQYF. This chain joins TRBV12-3 or TRBV12-4 and TRBJ2-7; no definite D call. With 8 bases removed from V and 3 bases from J, the gap between germline ends came to 17 bases. The CDR3 sequence is 14 residues long.

This clonotype was seen more than once but under ten times. The chain uses TRBV29-1 and TRBJ2-7; 7 bases map to TRBD1. Germline CDR1 reads SQVTM; CDR2 reads ANQGSEA. The CDR3 has 12 amino acids. With 7 bases clipped from V and 0 bases from J, the junction kept 3 bases outside the gene matches. The CDR3 region is CSAGQSSYEQYF. As DNA, the CDR3 is TGCAGCGCGGGACAGAGCTCCTACGAGCAGTACTTC.

The rearrangement uses TRBV19 and TRBJ1-1; D is uncertain. CDR1 LNHDA and CDR2 SQIVND come from the germline V gene (reference sequence). Trimming took off 3 bases at V and 5 bases at J, with 16 bases between the two ends. The CDR3 is 15 residues long. The CDR3 DNA sequence: TGTGCCAGTAGTATTGGCATGGCTAGAGGGACTGAAGCTTTCTTT. As protein: CASSIGMARGTEAFF.

The chain employs TRBV10-1 and TRBJ2-1; tentatively, D is TRBD2 (7 bases). The CDR3 runs to 16 residues. Trimming took 2 bases from V and 2 from J, leaving 13 bases between them. CDR1 is WNHNN, CDR2 SYGVQD, per germline (reference sequence). The CDR3 loop is CASSEPRGAPYNEQFF. The CDR3 bases are TGCGCCAGCAGTGAGCCCCGGGGGGCCCCCTACAATGAGCAGTTCTTC.

This clonotype came up many times. The chain joins TRBV20-1 to TRBJ1-2, with D perhaps TRBD1 (5 bases). Germline assignment: CDR1 DFQATT and CDR2 SNEGSKA (reference sequence). CDR3 size: 13 residues. V was clipped by 4 bases and J by 7 bases, with 16 bases between them. Written as DNA, the CDR3 is TGCAGTGCTACCTCCGGGACGGCTACTGGCTACACCTTC. Its protein is CSATSGTATGYTF.

This clonotype has only a few counts. The chain couples TRBV5-5 to TRBJ2-5; TRBD1 matches at 8 bases. With the DNA end fitting TRBJ2-7 better, the J assignment may be wrong. The CDR3 contains 15 residues. Germline CDR1 SGHKS, CDR2 YYEKEE (reference sequence). CDR3 protein: CASSFGGQGHYEQYF. CDR3 DNA sequence: TGTGCCAGCAGCTTCGGAGGACAGGGACACTACGAGCAGTACTTC.

The chain employs TRBV6-5 and TRBJ2-1, with a weak D call TRBD2 (6 bases). V lost 8 bases and J 4 bases, leaving 18 bases between the germline ends. The CDR3 runs 15 residues. Germline V gene sequence: CDR1 MNHEY, CDR2 SVGAGI. The CDR3 here is CASGLEGLVYNEQFF. The CDR3, as DNA: TGTGCCAGCGGATTGGAGGGGCTGGTATACAATGAGCAGTTCTTC.

This chain joins TRBV7-6 and TRBJ2-5, with 9 bases matching TRBD2. The DNA end is more similar to TRBJ2-7, so the J call may be wrong. This CDR3 has 16 residues. CDR1 and CDR2 from the germline V gene are SGHVS and FNYEAQ. The CDR3, as DNA: TGTGCCAGCAACTCTCTAGCGGGGCCTAAAGGGTACGAGCAGTACTTC. This sequence encodes CASNSLAGPKGYEQYF.

This clonotype came up a few times. This chain links TRBV5-1 with TRBJ1-2, with 10 bases identical to TRBD1. The CDR3 runs to 15 residues. The germline CDR1 and CDR2 sequences are SGHRS and YFSETQ. V shed 0 bases, J shed 8 bases, and the junction held 7 bases outside the gene matches. The CDR3 reads CASSLGETGGDGYTF. The CDR3, as DNA: TGCGCCAGCAGCTTGGGCGAGACAGGGGGCGACGGCTACACCTTC.

V usage is TRBV12-3 or TRBV12-4 and J usage is TRBJ2-1; a weak D match, TRBD2 (5 bases). V lost 2 bases to trimming and J lost 10 bases, with 9 bases between them. The CDR3 totals 12 residues. This chain's CDR3 is CASSLSLAEQFF. The CDR3 region has the DNA TGTGCCAGCAGTTTATCCCTAGCCGAGCAGTTCTTC.

This chain joins TRBV5-1 and TRBJ2-7; 11 nucleotides align to TRBD2. V lost 0 bases, J lost 3 bases, and 8 bases stayed unmatched. The CDR3 length is 17 residues. Looked up from germline, CDR1 is SGHRS and CDR2 is YFSETQ. The CDR3 spells CASSLGVTSGGYYEQYF. The CDR3 DNA sequence: TGCGCCAGCAGCTTGGGCGTCACTAGCGGGGGCTACTACGAGCAGTACTTC.

This clonotype showed up just a few times. The chain's CDR3 is CASSPRPGDKLFF. Here the CDR3 DNA reads TGTGCCAGCTCACCACGTCCAGGGGATAAATTGTTTTTT. The gene calls are TRBV18 and TRBJ1-4; weak D call: TRBD1 (6 bases). Germline V gene lookup returns CDR1 KGHSH and CDR2 LQKENI. V gave up 1 base and J gave up 15 bases, with 15 bases separating them. CDR3 length equals 13 residues.

The V call is TRBV2, the J call TRBJ1-4, with a weak D call TRBD1 (5 bases). Germline V gives CDR1 SNHLY, CDR2 FYNNEI. The CDR3 spans 16 residues. V was clipped by 3 bases and J by 0 bases, with 11 bases between them. This CDR3 is CASSEGEPTTNEKLFF. CDR3 nucleotide sequence: TGTGCCAGCAGTGAGGGGGAACCGACAACTAATGAAAAACTGTTTTTT.

This chain joins TRBV7-2 and TRBJ2-5; D is possibly TRBD2 (6 bases). Germline lookup yields CDR1 SGHTA and CDR2 FQGNSA. The CDR3 totals 14 residues. V dropped 1 base and J dropped 4 bases, with 10 bases sitting between them. CDR3 protein: CASSLGWGGETQYF. As DNA, the CDR3 is TGTGCCAGCAGCTTAGGTTGGGGAGGAGAGACCCAGTACTTC.

This clonotype was found a few times. The gene calls are TRBV3-1 and TRBJ1-1; 9 nucleotides agree with TRBD1. CDR1 is LGHDT, CDR2 YNNKEL, per germline (reference sequence). The length of the CDR3 is 15 residues. J gave up 6 bases and V 2 bases, and 7 bases lay outside the gene matches. CDR3 nucleotides: TGTGCCAGCAGCCAACTGGGACAGGGACTATCTGAAGCTTTCTTT. Protein sequence: CASSQLGQGLSEAFF.

This rearrangement joins TRBV29-1 to TRBJ2-5; 13 nucleotides align to TRBD2. The CDR3 is 15 amino acids. Germline CDR1 reads SQVTM; CDR2 reads ANQGSEA. V gave up 6 bases and J gave up 5 bases; unmatched junction bases: 9. Written as DNA, the CDR3 is TGCAGCGTCTCCGGGACTAGCGGGGATTGGGAGACCCAGTACTTC. Translation gives CSVSGTSGDWETQYF.

This clonotype turned up a few times. This chain links TRBV6-5 with TRBJ2-5; 10 positions match TRBD2. The V segment lost 7 bases and the J segment 4 bases; nucleotides outside the gene matches: 9. CDR3 length: 15 amino acids. The germline V gene has CDR1 MNHEY and CDR2 SVGAGI. The CDR3: CASTGQLAGRETQYF. CDR3 in DNA: TGTGCCAGCACCGGGCAACTAGCGGGGAGAGAGACCCAGTACTTC.

V usage is TRBV6-5 and J usage is TRBJ2-1; D not resolved. Trimming took 7 bases from V and 0 from J, leaving 7 bases between them. The CDR3 contains 13 residues. The germline V gene has CDR1 MNHEY and CDR2 SVGAGI. The CDR3 nucleotides are TGTGCCAGCATGGATAGCTCCTACAATGAGCAGTTCTTC. Translating it yields CASMDSSYNEQFF.

The V call is TRBV18, the J call TRBJ2-4, with D perhaps given as TRBD1 or TRBD2 (5 bases each). The germline V gene encodes CDR1 KGHSH and CDR2 LQKENI. This CDR3 contains 16 residues. V was cut by 6 bases and J by 2 bases, with 17 bases left in between. CDR3 DNA: TGTGCCAGCTCTCCTGGGACGGACGGAACCAAAAACATTCAGTACTTC. The encoded protein is CASSPGTDGTKNIQYF.

The rearrangement links TRBV6-1 to TRBJ2-1, with D unresolved. Germline lookup yields CDR1 MNHNS and CDR2 SASEGT. V lost 4 bases, J lost 9 bases, and 7 bases lay in between. The CDR3 has 11 residues. The CDR3 region is CASSVKFEQFF. The CDR3 DNA reads as TGTGCCAGCAGTGTAAAGTTTGAGCAGTTCTTC.

This clonotype has a count of ten or more. The CDR3 loop is CASSLEGGRNSPLHF. The CDR3 DNA reads as TGCGCCAGCAGCTTGGAGGGAGGCCGGAATTCACCCCTCCACTTT. V and J are TRBV5-1 and TRBJ1-6; D remains ambiguous. The germline gives CDR1 SGHRS, CDR2 YFSETQ. The CDR3 sequence is 15 residues long. The V end was cut by 0 bases, the J end by 7 bases, with 11 bases between.

Points on this clonotype: The junction shows a germline mismatch at one end, possibly a read error. V usage is TRBV12-3 or TRBV12-4 and J usage is TRBJ2-3; weak D call: TRBD2 (6 bases). The CDR3 runs 14 residues. DNA for the CDR3: TGTGCCAGCAGTTTCGGCGGGGCAGGAGATGCGCAGTATTTT. This codes for CASSFGGAGDAQYF.